These 29 T cell receptor beta chains were all obtained from the same sample, sequenced in a study of blood T cell repertoires in COVID-19. Repertoires were generated with immunoSEQ multiplex PCR, while TCRdb's copy carries only in-frame clones and drops some. This repertoire shows about 190,000 clones, less than 85% found once; its top ten account for under 15%. Sequencing was carried out using peripheral blood. The receptors were gathered from a woman between 45 and 60 years old with acute or convalescent COVID-19.

V usage is TRBV4-3 and J usage is TRBJ1-4; a weak D match, TRBD1 (5 bases). The CDR3 has 18 residues. The germline V gene encodes CDR1 LGHNA and CDR2 YSLEER. V gave up 0 bases and J gave up 6 bases, with 20 bases separating them. CDR3 sequence (DNA): TGCGCCAGCAGCCAAGATCGCCGGTGGGAGGGGATTCATGAAAAACTGTTTTTT. Its protein product is CASSQDRRWEGIHEKLFF.

DNA for the CDR3: TGTGCCAGCAGCCCCACCGCGGGCCAGTCTAACTATGGCTACACCTTC. It is translated as CASSPTAGQSNYGYTF. This chain joins TRBV7-8 and TRBJ1-2; D remains ambiguous. Trimming cost V 5 bases and J 0 bases, with 16 bases left between them. CDR3 length: 16 amino acids. CDR1 and CDR2 (germline): SGHVS, FQNEAQ.

The chain links TRBV28 to TRBJ2-3, with TRBD2 matching over 8 bases. The CDR3 extends over 17 amino acids. The germline V gene encodes CDR1 MDHEN and CDR2 SYDVKM. The junction had 9 bases not matched to a gene; V was cut back by 2 bases and J by 2 bases. The CDR3 DNA reads as TGTGCCAGCAGTTTAGATCGGGCGGGGGGATTCACAGATACGCAGTATTTT. Its protein product is CASSLDRAGGFTDTQYF. Filled out from reference TRBV28 and TRBJ2-3, the complete variable domain reads DVKVTQSSRYLVKRTGEKVFLECVQDMDHENMFWYRQDPGLGLRLIYFSYDVKMKEKGDIPEGYSVSREKKERFSLILESASTNQTSMYLCASSLDRAGGFTDTQYFGPGTRLTVL.

V usage is TRBV30 and J usage is TRBJ2-3; D is possibly TRBD1 (6 bases). Trimming took 5 bases from V and 4 from J, leaving 19 bases between them. CDR1 is GTSNPN and CDR2 is SVGIG in the germline V gene (reference sequence). The CDR3 is 15 amino acids. CDR3 residues: CAWLGLGRGSDTQYF. DNA for the CDR3: TGTGCCTGGCTCGGCTTGGGCAGGGGATCAGATACGCAGTATTTT. The variable domain in full, completed from reference TRBV30 and TRBJ2-3, reads SQTIHQWPATLVQPVGSPLSLECTVEGTSNPNLYWYRQAAGRGLQLLFYSVGIGQISSEVPQNLSASRPQDRQFILSSKKLLLSDSGFYLCAWLGLGRGSDTQYFGPGTRLTVL.

The chain's CDR3 is CASSLYGSTYEQYF. The CDR3 DNA reads TGTGCCAGCAGCTTGTACGGGAGTACCTACGAGCAGTACTTC. The J gene is TRBJ2-7, the V gene TRBV5-6; possibly TRBD2 for D (6 bases). Trimming cost V 1 base and J 2 bases, with 10 bases left between them. CDR3 size: 14 residues. Germline V gene sequence: CDR1 SGHDT, CDR2 YYEEEE.

In its sample, this clone was seen once. The genes are TRBV6-5 and TRBJ2-7; possible D gene TRBD1, 6 bases. There are 15 residues in the CDR3. Germline V CDR1 and CDR2: MNHEY, SVGAGI. Trimming cost V 0 bases and J 2 bases, with 11 bases left between them. CDR3 protein: CASSYSGQGTYEQYF. DNA for the CDR3: TGTGCCAGCAGTTACTCGGGCCAGGGGACCTACGAGCAGTACTTC.

The genes are TRBV5-5 and TRBJ2-1, with a tentative D call TRBD1 (5 bases). CDR1 and CDR2 (germline): SGHKS, YYEKEE (reference sequence). The CDR3 contains 15 residues. Trimming cost V 5 bases and J 0 bases, with 12 bases left between them. CDR3 amino acids: CASRGRVSSYNEQFF. CDR3 DNA sequence: TGTGCCAGCAGGGGCAGGGTTAGCTCCTACAATGAGCAGTTCTTC. The full variable domain, with the rest looked up from reference TRBV5-5 and TRBJ2-1, is DAGVTQSPTHLIKTRGQQVTLRCSPISGHKSVSWYQQVLGQGPQFIFQYYEKEERGRGNFPDRFSARQFPNYSSELNVNALLLGDSALYLCASRGRVSSYNEQFFGPGTRLTVL.

This chain connects TRBV3-1 (or the pseudogene TRBV3-2) to TRBJ1-2; TRBD1 might be the D (6 bases). Germline V gene lookup returns CDR1 LGHDT and CDR2 YNNKEL (reference sequence). The CDR3 consists of 14 residues. The V end was cut by 4 bases, the J end by 8 bases, with 17 bases between. CDR3 in amino acids: CASSRVQGVGGYTF. The DNA of the CDR3 is TGTGCCAGCAGCCGAGTACAGGGTGTTGGCGGCTACACCTTC.

J is TRBJ2-5 and V is TRBV24-1; 9 bases line up with TRBD2. The junction had 5 bases not matched to a gene; V was cut back by 0 bases and J by 4 bases. The CDR3 covers 16 residues. Germline values: CDR1 KGHDR, CDR2 SFDVKD. The CDR3 here is CATSDLGLAGRETQYF. The CDR3 region has the DNA TGTGCCACCAGTGATTTGGGGCTAGCGGGGCGAGAGACCCAGTACTTC.

Regarding this clone: In the same sample, other DNA sequences code for this CDR3. CDR3 region: CASSPGGENQETQYF. In nucleotides, the CDR3 is TGTGCCAGCAGCCCTGGGGGGGAGAACCAAGAGACCCAGTACTTC. The chain carries TRBV7-2 and TRBJ2-5, with 7 bases lining up with TRBD2. In germline, CDR1 is SGHTA, CDR2 FQGNSA. CDR3 size: 15 residues. J lost 0 bases, V lost 5 bases, and 6 bases had no gene match.

The sample holds one count of this clone. This rearrangement joins TRBV7-2 to TRBJ2-5; D call uncertain. The CDR3 spans 13 residues. Trimming removed 2 bases at V and 2 bases at J, with 6 bases between. Germline V CDR1 and CDR2: SGHTA, FQGNSA. The CDR3 sequence: CASSLTRQETQYF. As DNA, the CDR3 is TGTGCCAGCAGCTTAACCAGACAAGAGACCCAGTACTTC.

V usage is TRBV6-5 and J usage is TRBJ1-2; no clear D gene. CDR3 length: 15 residues. Trimming took 0 bases from V and 2 from J, leaving 10 bases between them. Germline CDR1 is MNHEY and CDR2 is SVGAGI. As DNA, the CDR3 is TGTGCCAGCAGTTACTCGGGCTGGCCCAACTATGGCTACACCTTC. It yields the protein CASSYSGWPNYGYTF.

In DNA, the CDR3 is TGTGCCAGCAGGAGTGAGGGGACAGGGTCTTACGAGCAGTACTTC. This sequence encodes CASRSEGTGSYEQYF. This chain links TRBV28 with TRBJ2-7; 9 bases map to TRBD1. The CDR3 length is 15 residues. V was pared by 6 bases and J by 4 bases, with 10 bases of the junction left unmatched. Germline V lookup: CDR1 MDHEN, CDR2 SYDVKM.

CDR3 residues: CASSYDRGQYNEQFF. For the CDR3, the DNA is TGTGCCAGCAGCTACGACAGGGGACAATACAATGAGCAGTTCTTC. This chain joins TRBV7-2 and TRBJ2-1; 8 positions match TRBD1. V gave up 4 bases and J gave up 4 bases; unmatched junction bases: 6. The germline CDR1 and CDR2 sequences are SGHTA and FQGNSA. This CDR3 region has 15 residues.

The rearrangement links TRBV7-6 to TRBJ1-1, with 8 bases that match TRBD1. From germline, CDR1 is SGHVS and CDR2 FNYEAQ. V lost 5 bases, J lost 1 base, and 6 bases stayed unmatched. CDR3 length: 15 amino acids. The CDR3 DNA reads TGTGCCAGCAGCCATGGACAGGGTGCGAACACTGAAGCTTTCTTT. Translating it yields CASSHGQGANTEAFF.

The chain joins TRBV11-2 to TRBJ2-1; 8 nucleotides agree with TRBD2. From germline, CDR1 is SGHAT and CDR2 FQNNGV. CDR3 length: 12 amino acids. V lost 9 bases and J lost 8; bases outside the gene matches: 6. The DNA of the CDR3 is TGTGCCAGTTCTCCGCGGGGGGATGAGCAGTTCTTC. Translation: CASSPRGDEQFF.

The gene calls are TRBV5-1 and TRBJ2-1; 8 bases line up with TRBD2. Germline V gene lookup returns CDR1 SGHRS and CDR2 YFSETQ. The junction had 11 bases not matched to a gene; V was cut back by 0 bases and J by 3 bases. The length of the CDR3 is 18 residues. This CDR3 is CASSLEGAHAGGYNEQFF. The CDR3 DNA reads TGCGCCAGCAGCTTGGAAGGGGCGCATGCGGGAGGCTACAATGAGCAGTTCTTC.

The V call is TRBV7-2, the J call TRBJ1-1, with D unresolved. The V end was cut by 7 bases, the J end by 0 bases, with 9 bases between. Germline loops: CDR1 SGHTA, CDR2 FQGNSA. The CDR3 extends over 13 amino acids. The CDR3 loop reads CASKRLMNTEAFF. DNA for the CDR3: TGTGCCAGCAAGAGGCTCATGAACACTGAAGCTTTCTTT.

The genes are TRBV9 and TRBJ1-1; D is possibly TRBD1 (5 bases). Germline-derived CDR1 and CDR2 are SGDLS and YYNGEE. This CDR3 has 15 amino acids. V lost 3 bases and J 1 base, leaving 13 bases between the germline ends. The CDR3 loop is CASSGSGLPNTEAFF. The CDR3 DNA is TGTGCCAGCAGCGGTTCGGGACTTCCGAACACTGAAGCTTTCTTT.

J is TRBJ2-2 and V is TRBV7-6; D ambiguous. This CDR3 spans 13 amino acids. In germline, CDR1 is SGHVS, CDR2 FNYEAQ. CDR3 in DNA: TGTGCTTTGCGAGCTAAACCCACCGGGGAGCTGTTTTTT. This codes for CALRAKPTGELFF. The variable domain in full, completed from reference TRBV7-6 and TRBJ2-2, reads GAGVSQSPRYKVTKRGQDVALRCDPISGHVSLYWYRQALGQGPEFLTYFNYEAQQDKSGLPNDRFSAERPEGSISTLTIQRTEQRDSAMYRCALRAKPTGELFFGEGSRLTVL.

The chain joins TRBV21-1 to TRBJ1-5; no check of the table's D call, TRBD1, against the DNA was made. TRBV21-1 is classified as a pseudogene. This CDR3 has 18 amino acids. CDR3 region: CASSRYYRGPRSNQPQHF. The CDR3, as DNA: TGTGCCAGCAGCAGGTATTACAGGGGGCCTAGGAGCAATCAGCCCCAGCATTTT.

CDR3 DNA: TGTGCCAGCAGTTTTTTAGACACCATATATTTT. This gives the protein CASSFLDTIYF. V gene TRBV28 combines with J gene TRBJ1-3, with D unclear. Germline-derived CDR1 and CDR2 are MDHEN and SYDVKM. Between the trimmed V and J ends, which lost 3 bases and 8 bases, there was a span of 5 bases. The CDR3 sequence is 11 residues long. The variable domain in full, completed from reference TRBV28 and TRBJ1-3, reads DVKVTQSSRYLVKRTGEKVFLECVQDMDHENMFWYRQDPGLGLRLIYFSYDVKMKEKGDIPEGYSVSREKKERFSLILESASTNQTSMYLCASSFLDTIYFGEGSWLTVV.

This clone was seen once. The gene calls are TRBV28 and TRBJ2-7; TRBD2 aligns across 10 bases. V gave up 4 bases and J gave up 7 bases; unmatched junction bases: 10. Germline V gene sequence: CDR1 MDHEN, CDR2 SYDVKM. This CDR3 region has 15 residues. CDR3 bases: TGTGCCAGCAGTTCGGGCGGGACTAGCGATAGTGAGCAGTACTTC. It codes for CASSSGGTSDSEQYF. The full variable domain, rest sourced from reference TRBV28 and TRBJ2-7, is DVKVTQSSRYLVKRTGEKVFLECVQDMDHENMFWYRQDPGLGLRLIYFSYDVKMKEKGDIPEGYSVSREKKERFSLILESASTNQTSMYLCASSSGGTSDSEQYFGPGTRLTVT.

The chain joins TRBV11-2 to TRBJ1-1, with 8 bases identical to TRBD1. Germline CDR1 SGHAT, CDR2 FQNNGV. The CDR3 is 12 amino acids. The V gene end was trimmed by 9 bases and the J gene end by 4 bases; junction bases not matched to a gene: 4. The CDR3 sequence: CASKQGGTEAFF. Written as DNA, the CDR3 is TGTGCCAGTAAACAGGGGGGCACTGAAGCTTTCTTT.

This sequence joins TRBV14 and TRBJ1-1; 8 nucleotides match TRBD1. The CDR3 totals 15 residues. Germline trimming cut 4 bases from V and 1 base from J; bases unmatched to any gene: 5. Germline CDR1 SGHDN, CDR2 FVKESK. The CDR3: CASSRSGTGNTEAFF. The CDR3 nucleotides are TGTGCCAGCAGCCGGTCCGGGACAGGGAACACTGAAGCTTTCTTT.

This clone has a single count. As DNA, the CDR3 is TGTGCCAGCTCACCTCGACAGACGAACACCGGGGAGCTGTTTTTT. It yields the protein CASSPRQTNTGELFF. The chain has TRBV18 and TRBJ2-2, with a possible D match to TRBD1 (5 bases). V was cut by 3 bases and J by 0 bases, with 8 bases left in between. This CDR3 has 15 amino acids. Germline CDR1 is KGHSH and CDR2 is LQKENI.

The J gene is TRBJ2-4, the V gene TRBV18; 7 nucleotides align to TRBD1. J lost 14 bases, V lost 3 bases, and 13 bases had no gene match. This CDR3 has 14 residues. CDR1 and CDR2 (germline): KGHSH, LQKENI. As DNA, the CDR3 is TGTGCCAGCTCACCTAGAGGGGGCGAGGGGCAAAAGTACTTC. This translates into CASSPRGGEGQKYF.

The V call is TRBV4-3, the J call TRBJ2-1; no clear D gene. CDR3 size: 14 residues. The germline V and J ends were trimmed by 0 bases and 2 bases, with 5 bases remaining between them. CDR1 and CDR2 from the germline V gene are LGHNA and YSLEER. For the CDR3, the DNA is TGCGCCAGCAGCCAAGACCTCGCCTACAATGAGCAGTTCTTC. Amino acid sequence: CASSQDLAYNEQFF.

The gene calls are TRBV30 and TRBJ2-7, with D possibly matching TRBD1 (5 bases). The CDR3 runs 12 residues. Germline CDR1 GTSNPN, CDR2 SVGIG (reference sequence). V lost 1 base and J 5 bases, leaving 9 bases between the germline ends. CDR3 amino acids: CAWSAGPHEQYF. Here the CDR3 DNA reads TGTGCCTGGAGTGCAGGGCCGCACGAGCAGTACTTC.